These 15 T cell receptor beta chains came from one sample sequenced in a study of shared clonotypes between healthy human individuals. Libraries were prepared by immunoSEQ multiplex PCR; TCRdb keeps only in-frame clonotypes and omits some of them. This sample has approximately 590,000 clones, with nearly 97% found just once. CD45RO-negative, CCR7-selected cells formed the naive CD8 fraction, which excluded terminally differentiated effector memory CD45RA+ cells. Input material: naive CD8+ T cells sorted from blood. Every receptor here comes from a woman aged 25 to 45 in good health.

A note on this clone: The sample has other DNA sequences that encode this CDR3 too. V usage is TRBV5-6 and J usage is TRBJ2-1, with D perhaps matching TRBD2 (5 bases). V shed 3 bases and J shed 5 bases, with 6 bases lying between them. This CDR3 is built from 12 residues. From germline, CDR1 is SGHDT and CDR2 YYEEEE. This CDR3 reads CASSSGDNEQFF. The CDR3 DNA follows: TGTGCCAGCAGCTCCGGGGACAATGAGCAGTTCTTC.

This chain uses TRBV6-1 with TRBJ1-1; D remains unclear. The V and J ends lost 7 bases and 0 bases respectively, with 15 bases between them. This CDR3 comprises 15 residues. Germline assignment: CDR1 MNHNS and CDR2 SASEGT. In nucleotides, the CDR3 is TGTGCCAGCAAGTTCTGGACGGGAATGAACACTGAAGCTTTCTTT. Its protein is CASKFWTGMNTEAFF.

The V gene is TRBV27, the J gene TRBJ2-2, with 9 bases identical to TRBD1. The V segment lost 7 bases and the J segment 5 bases; nucleotides outside the gene matches: 5. Germline CDR1 and CDR2: MNHEY and SMNVEV (reference sequence). The CDR3 sequence is 14 residues long. The CDR3 spells CASTGTGITGELFF. In DNA form, the CDR3 reads TGTGCCAGCACCGGGACAGGGATTACCGGGGAGCTGTTTTTT.

J is TRBJ1-5 and V is TRBV6-1; TRBD1 matches 7 bases. The CDR3 extends over 14 amino acids. Germline CDR1 and CDR2: MNHNS and SASEGT. After removal of 2 bases from V and 6 bases from J, the junction contained 4 bases not matched to a gene. The CDR3 sequence: CASSEQQGGQPQHF. The CDR3 DNA sequence: TGTGCCAGCAGTGAACAGCAGGGGGGTCAGCCCCAGCATTTT.

The CDR3 loop is CARPSEGKKVHEQYF. The CDR3 DNA reads TGCGCCAGACCTTCGGAGGGGAAAAAGGTCCACGAGCAGTACTTC. This rearrangement joins TRBV23-1 to TRBJ2-5; tentatively, D is TRBD2 (6 bases). The DNA end favors TRBJ2-7, so the J call may be wrong. TRBV23-1 is recorded as an ORF, its role being uncertain. The CDR3 loop spans 15 amino acids.

CDR3 in DNA: TGTGCCATCAGTGAGTCGAATGAGCGGGCGACCTCCTACGAGCAGTACTTC. It codes for CAISESNERATSYEQYF. The chain couples TRBV10-3 to TRBJ2-7; the D gene is possibly TRBD2 (6 bases). Germline V gene data show CDR1 as ENHRY and CDR2 as SYGVKD. V shed 0 bases and J shed 0 bases, with 15 bases lying between them. This CDR3 is built from 17 residues.

The count of this clone is one. V gene TRBV28 combines with J gene TRBJ2-3; TRBD2 matches at 10 bases. With V trimmed by 6 bases and J by 2 bases, 5 bases remained unmatched. Looked up from germline, CDR1 is MDHEN and CDR2 is SYDVKM. The CDR3 sequence is 15 residues long. The DNA for the CDR3 is TGTGCCAGCAGCCGCCTAGCGGGAGCCACAGATACGCAGTATTTT. It translates to CASSRLAGATDTQYF. The full variable domain, completed using reference TRBV28 and TRBJ2-3, is DVKVTQSSRYLVKRTGEKVFLECVQDMDHENMFWYRQDPGLGLRLIYFSYDVKMKEKGDIPEGYSVSREKKERFSLILESASTNQTSMYLCASSRLAGATDTQYFGPGTRLTVL.

This clone was recorded only once. The rearrangement links TRBV9 to TRBJ1-2; weak D call: TRBD1 (5 bases). Germline CDR1 reads SGDLS; CDR2 reads YYNGEE. V was trimmed by 0 bases and J by 2 bases, leaving 11 bases between them. The CDR3 runs 15 residues. The CDR3 here is CASSVGGDRNYGYTF. The CDR3 DNA is TGTGCCAGCAGCGTAGGAGGGGACCGCAACTATGGCTACACCTTC.

This chain uses TRBV4-2 with TRBJ2-5; the match to TRBD2 covers 9 bases. Germline V gene lookup returns CDR1 LGHNA and CDR2 YNFKEQ. With V trimmed by 2 bases and J by 5 bases, 3 bases remained unmatched. CDR3 length equals 14 residues. The CDR3 is CASSQLAGMETQYF. In DNA form, the CDR3 reads TGTGCCAGCAGCCAACTAGCGGGAATGGAGACCCAGTACTTC.

The chain joins TRBV28 to TRBJ1-1; 8 positions match TRBD1. Germline V gene data show CDR1 as MDHEN and CDR2 as SYDVKM. The CDR3 has 13 residues. V lost 7 bases, J lost 5 bases, and 6 bases stayed unmatched. The chain's CDR3 is CASTIGQGTEAFF. CDR3 coding DNA: TGTGCCAGCACCATCGGACAGGGTACTGAAGCTTTCTTT.

The chain recombines TRBV27 with TRBJ2-3; TRBD2 agrees at 9 bases. This CDR3 spans 15 amino acids. Trimming cost V 6 bases and J 2 bases; bases outside gene matches: 6. Germline lookup yields CDR1 MNHEY and CDR2 SMNVEV (reference sequence). The CDR3 sequence is CASSPSGNPTDTQYF. In nucleotides, the CDR3 is TGTGCCAGCAGCCCTAGCGGGAACCCCACAGATACGCAGTATTTT.

The CDR3 DNA is TGTGCCAGCAGTCAAACTCCTAGCCGCAGCACCTACGAGCAGTACTTC. Its protein is CASSQTPSRSTYEQYF. This chain connects TRBV13 to TRBJ2-7; the D gene is possibly TRBD2 (5 bases). Trimming left V 6 bases short and J 2 bases short, with 20 bases between. The CDR3 is 16 amino acids. CDR1 is PRHDT and CDR2 is FYEKMQ in the germline V gene (reference sequence). The entire variable domain, with the rest obtained from reference TRBV13 and TRBJ2-7, is as follows: AAGVIQSPRHLIKEKRETATLKCYPIPRHDTVYWYQQGPGQDPQFLISFYEKMQSDKGSIPDRFSAQQFSDYHSELNMSSLELGDSALYFCASSQTPSRSTYEQYFGPGTRLTVT.

The V and J genes are TRBV14 and TRBJ2-3, with D possibly TRBD2 on 5 matching bases. This CDR3 has 15 amino acids. Germline lookup yields CDR1 SGHDN and CDR2 FVKESK. Trimming took 0 bases from V and 5 from J, leaving 12 bases between them. The CDR3 DNA reads as TGTGCCAGCAGCCAAGATCTACACGAGGGAGATACGCAGTATTTT. Amino acids: CASSQDLHEGDTQYF. The variable domain in full, with the rest retrieved from reference TRBV14 and TRBJ2-3, is EAGVTQFPSHSVIEKGQTVTLRCDPISGHDNLYWYRRVMGKEIKFLLHFVKESKQDESGMPNNRFLAERTGGTYSTLKVQPAELEDSGVYFCASSQDLHEGDTQYFGPGTRLTVL.

With regard to this clone: The germline gene is not matched at one end of the junction; a read error may be the cause. The chain employs TRBV2 and TRBJ2-7, with D hard to call. This CDR3 has 13 amino acids. Looked up from germline, CDR1 is SNHLY and CDR2 is FYNNEI. CDR3 protein: CASSEGTPFGLCF. The CDR3 DNA reads TGTGCCAGCAGTGAAGGGACCCCTTTCGGGTTGTGCTTC.

This chain links TRBV11-1 with TRBJ2-7; D not certain. V was trimmed by 0 bases and J by 5 bases, leaving 17 bases between them. Per germline, CDR1 SGHAT and CDR2 FQDESV (reference sequence). There are 16 residues in the CDR3. CDR3: CASSLARGPYGHEQYF. For the CDR3, the DNA is TGTGCCAGCAGCTTAGCGCGAGGACCCTATGGCCACGAGCAGTACTTC.